This T cell receptor (beta chain) originates from a study of control samples from healthy donors and cancer patients. The CDR3 length is 14 residues. Germline CDR1 is SGHRS and CDR2 is YFSETQ. J gave up 3 bases and V 3 bases, and 5 bases lay outside the gene matches. Assay: immunoSEQ multiplex PCR; the TCRdb copy retains only in-frame clones and omits some. The table lists roughly 120,000 clones, about 89% of them singletons, with 7.8% in the top ten. The chain employs TRBV5-1 and TRBJ2-7; 8 bases align to TRBD1. Sequencing input: blood. The TCR originated in a woman younger than 35 in good health. Written as DNA, the CDR3 is TGCGCCAGCAGCTCATACGGACAGGGCTACGAGCAGTACTTC. Its protein product is CASSSYGQGYEQYF.